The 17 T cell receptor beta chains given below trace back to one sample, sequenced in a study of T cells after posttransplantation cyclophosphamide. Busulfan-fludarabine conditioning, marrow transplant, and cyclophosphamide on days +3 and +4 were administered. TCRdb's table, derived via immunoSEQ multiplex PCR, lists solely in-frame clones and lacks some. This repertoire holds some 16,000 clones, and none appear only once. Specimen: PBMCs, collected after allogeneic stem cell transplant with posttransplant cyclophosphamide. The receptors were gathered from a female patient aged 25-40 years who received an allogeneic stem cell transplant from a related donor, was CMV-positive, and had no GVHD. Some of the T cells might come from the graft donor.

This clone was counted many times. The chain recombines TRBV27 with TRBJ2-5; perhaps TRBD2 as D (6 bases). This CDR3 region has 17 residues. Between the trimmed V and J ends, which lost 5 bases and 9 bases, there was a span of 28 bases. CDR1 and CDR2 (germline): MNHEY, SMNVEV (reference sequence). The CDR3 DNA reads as TGTGCCAGCAGTCCCATGACAAGAGCAATATTACCGGGGGCCCAGTACTTC. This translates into CASSPMTRAILPGAQYF.

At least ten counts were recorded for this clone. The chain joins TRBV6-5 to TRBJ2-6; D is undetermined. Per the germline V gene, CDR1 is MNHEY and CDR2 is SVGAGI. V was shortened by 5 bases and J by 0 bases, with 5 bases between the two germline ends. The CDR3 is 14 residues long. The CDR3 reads CASSQSSGANVLTF. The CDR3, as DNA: TGTGCCAGCAGTCAGTCCTCTGGGGCCAACGTCCTGACTTTC.

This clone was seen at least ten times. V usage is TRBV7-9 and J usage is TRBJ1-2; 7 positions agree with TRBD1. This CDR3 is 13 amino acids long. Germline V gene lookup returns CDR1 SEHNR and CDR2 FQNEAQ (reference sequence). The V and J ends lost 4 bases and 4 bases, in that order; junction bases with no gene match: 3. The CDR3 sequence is CASSWGQIYGYTF. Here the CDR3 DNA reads TGTGCCAGCAGCTGGGGACAGATCTATGGCTACACCTTC.

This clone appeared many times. This CDR3 reads CASSVGGDPYNEQFF. The CDR3 region has the DNA TGTGCCAGCAGCGTGGGAGGGGACCCCTACAATGAGCAGTTCTTC. The V and J genes are TRBV9 and TRBJ2-1; 7 bases fit TRBD2. The CDR3 runs 15 residues. The germline V gene encodes CDR1 SGDLS and CDR2 YYNGEE. Losses at the gene ends were 2 bases for V and 2 bases for J; bases not matched to a gene: 4.

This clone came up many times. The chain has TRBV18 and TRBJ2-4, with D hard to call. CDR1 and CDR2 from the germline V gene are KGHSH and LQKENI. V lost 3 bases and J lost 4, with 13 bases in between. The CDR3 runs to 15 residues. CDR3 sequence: CASSPAQLDKNIQYF. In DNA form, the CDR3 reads TGTGCCAGCTCACCGGCACAGTTAGATAAAAACATTCAGTACTTC.

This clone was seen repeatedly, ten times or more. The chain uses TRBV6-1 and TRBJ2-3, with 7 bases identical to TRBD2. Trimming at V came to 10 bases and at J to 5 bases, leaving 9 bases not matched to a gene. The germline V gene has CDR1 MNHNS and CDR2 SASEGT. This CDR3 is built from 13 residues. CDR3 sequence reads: CATSTSQEDTQYF. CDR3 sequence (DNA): TGTGCCACCTCGACTAGCCAGGAAGATACGCAGTATTTT.

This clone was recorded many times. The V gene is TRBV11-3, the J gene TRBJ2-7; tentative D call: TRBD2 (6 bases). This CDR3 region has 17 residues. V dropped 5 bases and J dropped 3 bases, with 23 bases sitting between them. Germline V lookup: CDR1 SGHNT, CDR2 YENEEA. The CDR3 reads CASSLGRYGVADYEQYF. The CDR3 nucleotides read TGTGCCAGCAGCCTGGGCCGATACGGGGTAGCGGACTACGAGCAGTACTTC.

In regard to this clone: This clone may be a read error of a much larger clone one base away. CDR3 amino acids: CAGMTVLSYEQYF. CDR3 sequence (DNA): TGTGCCGGCATGACAGTCCTCTCTTACGAGCAGTACTTC. The V gene is TRBV2, the J gene TRBJ2-7, with D possibly being TRBD1 (5 bases). This CDR3 spans 13 amino acids. CDR1 is SNHLY, CDR2 FYNNEI, per germline. V lost 11 bases and J 4 bases, leaving 18 bases between the germline ends. Based on the CDR3 plus reference TRBV2 and TRBJ2-7, the full variable domain is EPEVTQTPSHQVTQMGQEVILRCVPISNHLYFYWYRQILGQKVEFLVSFYNNEISEKSEIFDDQFSVERPDGSNFTLKIRSTKLEDSAMYFCAGMTVLSYEQYFGPGTRLTVT.

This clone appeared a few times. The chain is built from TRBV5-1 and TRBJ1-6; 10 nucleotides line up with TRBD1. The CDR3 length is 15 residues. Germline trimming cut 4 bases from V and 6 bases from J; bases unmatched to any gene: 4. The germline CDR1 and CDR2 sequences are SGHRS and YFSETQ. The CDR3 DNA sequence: TGCGCCAGCAGCGTCGGACAGGGGGGTAATTCACCCCTCCACTTT. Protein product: CASSVGQGGNSPLHF.

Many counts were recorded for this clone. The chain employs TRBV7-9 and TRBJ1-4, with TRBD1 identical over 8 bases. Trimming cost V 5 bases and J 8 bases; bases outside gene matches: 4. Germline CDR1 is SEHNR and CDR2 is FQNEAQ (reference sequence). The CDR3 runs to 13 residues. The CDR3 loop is CASSPRQGEKLFF. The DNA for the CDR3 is TGTGCCAGCAGCCCCCGACAGGGGGAAAAACTGTTTTTT.

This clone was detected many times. In DNA, the CDR3 is TGCGCCAGCAGCGTAGGGACAGTGTACCAAGAGACCCAGTACTTC. It translates to CASSVGTVYQETQYF. This rearrangement joins TRBV5-1 to TRBJ2-5; the match to TRBD1 covers 7 bases. CDR1 is SGHRS and CDR2 is YFSETQ in the germline V gene. After removal of 4 bases from V and 0 bases from J, the junction contained 6 bases not matched to a gene. The CDR3 extends over 15 amino acids.

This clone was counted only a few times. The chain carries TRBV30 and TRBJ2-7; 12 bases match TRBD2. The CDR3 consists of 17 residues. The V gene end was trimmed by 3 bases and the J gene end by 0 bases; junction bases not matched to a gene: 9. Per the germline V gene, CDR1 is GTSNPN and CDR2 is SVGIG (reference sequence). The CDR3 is CAWRAPSTSGSSYEQYF. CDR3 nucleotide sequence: TGTGCCTGGAGGGCCCCCTCGACTAGCGGGAGCTCCTACGAGCAGTACTTC.

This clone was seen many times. CDR3 protein: CASSRLAGVWHEQYF. CDR3 nucleotides: TGTGCCAGCAGCCGATTAGCGGGAGTCTGGCACGAGCAGTACTTC. V and J are TRBV14 and TRBJ2-7, with 9 bases that match TRBD2. With V trimmed by 4 bases and J by 5 bases, 9 bases remained unmatched. The CDR3 is 15 amino acids. Looked up from germline, CDR1 is SGHDN and CDR2 is FVKESK.

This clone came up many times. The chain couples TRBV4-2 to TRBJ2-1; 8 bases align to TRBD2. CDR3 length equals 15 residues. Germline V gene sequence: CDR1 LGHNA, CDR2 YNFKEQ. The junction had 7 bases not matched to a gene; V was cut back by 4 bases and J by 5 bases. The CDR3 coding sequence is TGTGCCAGCAGCCCGAGCGGGAGTAACGACAATGAGCAGTTCTTC. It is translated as CASSPSGSNDNEQFF.

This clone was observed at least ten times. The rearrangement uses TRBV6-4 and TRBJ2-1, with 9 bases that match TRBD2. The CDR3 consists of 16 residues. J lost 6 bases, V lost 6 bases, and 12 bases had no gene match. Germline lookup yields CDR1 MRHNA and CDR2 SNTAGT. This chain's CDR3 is CASSRGLASSRNEQFF. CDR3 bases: TGTGCCAGCAGCCGGGGACTAGCTTCCTCTCGCAATGAGCAGTTCTTC.

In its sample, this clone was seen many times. The CDR3 DNA is TGTGCCAGCAGTGAACTGGGGGGAGAGCAGTACTTC. It translates to CASSELGGEQYF. The chain recombines TRBV25-1 with TRBJ2-7, with D maybe TRBD2 (6 bases). The CDR3 has 12 amino acids. Trimming pared 2 bases from V and 7 bases from J, leaving 9 bases between. In germline, CDR1 is MGHDK, CDR2 SYGVNS.

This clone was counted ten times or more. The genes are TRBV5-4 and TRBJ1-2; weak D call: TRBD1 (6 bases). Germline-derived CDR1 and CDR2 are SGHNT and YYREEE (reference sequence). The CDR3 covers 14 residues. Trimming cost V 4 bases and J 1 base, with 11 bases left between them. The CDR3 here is CASSPDSSNYGYTF. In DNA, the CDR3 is TGTGCCAGCAGCCCGGACAGCAGTAACTATGGCTACACCTTC.